This T cell receptor (beta chain) originates from a study of OX40 agonist ivuxolimab in advanced cancers. Study overall: Patients' therapy was ivuxolimab, an antibody that acts as an agonist of OX40 (CD134). At 0.01 to 10 mg/kg, ivuxolimab was administered intravenously to patients every 2 weeks. Overall study findings and caveats: Compared with CD4+, CD8+ T cells on average had more expanded clones.

V was clipped by 5 bases and J by 2 bases, with 8 bases between them. The CDR3 contains 13 residues. Germline V gene sequence: CDR1 MDHEN, CDR2 SYDVKM. Concerning this clone itself: The target antigen is unknown.

Patients who had autoimmune disease history or got systemic immunosuppression were left out. This table comes from immunoSEQ multiplex PCR, and its TCRdb copy is limited to in-frame clones, with some not included. The sample has tens of thousands of clones; roughly 93% are singletons. This sequence was found in an adult with an advanced solid tumor such as melanoma, head and neck, liver or kidney cancer. This sequence joins TRBV28 and TRBJ2-3, with D perhaps assigned TRBD1 or TRBD2 (5 bases each). This sample comprised CD4+ or CD8+ T cells sorted from blood, obtained in a trial of the OX40 agonist ivuxolimab. CDR3: CASSVGTTDTQYF. CDR3 coding DNA: TGTGCCAGCAGTGTGGGGACCACAGATACGCAGTATTTT.